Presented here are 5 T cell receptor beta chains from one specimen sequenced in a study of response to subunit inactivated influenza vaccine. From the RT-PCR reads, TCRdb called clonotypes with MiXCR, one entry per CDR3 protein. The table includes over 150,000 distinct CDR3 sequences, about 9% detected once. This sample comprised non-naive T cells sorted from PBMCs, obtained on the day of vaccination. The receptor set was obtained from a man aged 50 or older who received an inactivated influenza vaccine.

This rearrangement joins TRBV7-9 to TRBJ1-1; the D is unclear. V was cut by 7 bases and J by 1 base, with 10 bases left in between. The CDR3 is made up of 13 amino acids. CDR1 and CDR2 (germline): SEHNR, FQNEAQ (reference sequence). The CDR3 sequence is CASTLGQNTEAFF. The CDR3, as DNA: TGTGCCAGCACTTTAGGGCAGAACACTGAAGCTTTCTTT.

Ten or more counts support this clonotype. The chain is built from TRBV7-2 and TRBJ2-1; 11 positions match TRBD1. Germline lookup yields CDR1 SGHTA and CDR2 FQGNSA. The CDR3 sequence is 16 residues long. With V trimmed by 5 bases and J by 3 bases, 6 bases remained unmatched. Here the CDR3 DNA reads TGTGCCAGCAGCCAACGAGGGACAGGGGGCTACAATGAGCAGTTCTTC. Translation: CASSQRGTGGYNEQFF.

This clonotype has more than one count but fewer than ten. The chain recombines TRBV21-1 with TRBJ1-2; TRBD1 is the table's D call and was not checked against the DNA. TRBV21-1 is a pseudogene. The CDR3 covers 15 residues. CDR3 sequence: CASSTRTGVACGYTF. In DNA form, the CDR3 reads TGTGCCAGCAGCACTCGAACAGGGGTGGCGTGTGGCTACACCTTC.

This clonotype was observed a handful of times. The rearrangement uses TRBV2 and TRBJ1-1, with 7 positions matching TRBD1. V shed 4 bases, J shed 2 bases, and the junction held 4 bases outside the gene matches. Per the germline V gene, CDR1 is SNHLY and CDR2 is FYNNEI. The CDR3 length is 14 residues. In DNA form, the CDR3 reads TGTGCCAGCAGTGCCCGGACAGGCAACACTGAAGCTTTCTTT. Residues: CASSARTGNTEAFF.

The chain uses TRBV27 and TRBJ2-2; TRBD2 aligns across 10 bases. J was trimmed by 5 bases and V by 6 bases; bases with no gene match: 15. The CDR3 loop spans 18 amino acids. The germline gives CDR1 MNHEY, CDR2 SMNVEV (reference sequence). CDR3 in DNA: TGTGCCAGCAGCGTGGAAGGGGGACTAGCGCTCGAGACCGGGGAGCTGTTTTTT. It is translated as CASSVEGGLALETGELFF.